This TCR beta chain originates from a study of regulatory T cells in long-lasting Graves disease. Across the whole study: Freshly diagnosed Graves' patients had used antithyroid drugs for under 3 months. Points from the study as a whole: Segments TRBV28, TRBJ1-2 and TRBJ2-5 showed preferential usage in persistent disease.

This clonotype was counted at least ten times. Its target is not known. Germline values: CDR1 LGHDT, CDR2 YNNKEL (reference sequence). The CDR3 sequence is 14 residues long. Deletions cut 7 bases from V and 0 bases from J, with 10 bases between. The time point is: newly diagnosed GD, antithyroid drugs for less than 3 months. Construction of the TCR library relied on RNA isolated from PBMCs. Arm-PCR of CDR3 regions and iRepertoire HTBI primers were the basis on which TCR beta libraries were built. MiXCR, applied by TCRdb to the multiplex PCR reads, yields one record per CDR3 protein. Of about 560,000 distinct CDR3 sequences in the sample, around 15% were seen once. In addition, the sample was reused for a study of T cells in Graves' hyperthyroidism and ophthalmopathy. That work states: Appearing also in blood were most of the thyroid clonotypes expanded above 0.001.

The chain recombines TRBV3-1 with TRBJ1-5; D is undetermined. The receptor was derived from a man younger than 35 with Graves disease. This specimen was peripheral blood mononuclear cells (PBMCs), taken at new diagnosis, from a patient treated with antithyroid drugs. The CDR3 DNA is TGTGCCAGCACCCGAGCAGGTAGCAATCAGCCCCAGCATTTT. This encodes CASTRAGSNQPQHF.